A selection of T cell receptor beta chains follows, all from one sample in a study of T cells in Graves' hyperthyroidism and ophthalmopathy. TCRdb independently ran MiXCR on the multiplex PCR reads; one entry per CDR3 protein. The sample lists some 550,000 distinct CDR3 sequences, about a fifth occurring once. Sequencing was carried out using blood. These receptors originate from a man aged 18-30 years with Graves' hyperthyroidism. The CDR3 runs from the conserved cysteine through the conserved F or W. Clone size is shown for a subset of rows, as once, few, many or a class of expanded clone.

size	V	J	CDR3
many	TRBV12-5	TRBJ1-3	CASGREGTGNTIYF
many	TRBV2	TRBJ2-5	CASSTGTLERTQYF
many	TRBV6-5	TRBJ2-5	CASSYIRTTETQYF
many	TRBV28	TRBJ2-7	CASSFEFDRRSYEQYF
.	TRBV12-3/TRBV12-4	TRBJ2-1	CASRIRTSGGYNEQFF
many	TRBV7-6	TRBJ2-7	CASSPGQGLSYEQYF
many	TRBV7-8	TRBJ1-1	CASSLSRTTEAFF
few	TRBV28	TRBJ2-5	CASSLVLQGKETQYF
many	TRBV18	TRBJ1-1	CASSLDYSTGGTEAFF
.	TRBV7-3	TRBJ2-5	CASSLGTSGSGETQYF
.	TRBV28	TRBJ2-7	CATSGQHYEQYF
many	TRBV19	TRBJ2-2	CASSPRTGGGTGELFF
many	TRBV28	TRBJ1-4	CASSLGGLTNEKLFF
.	TRBV6-5	TRBJ1-2	CASSYSTGGSGYTF
many	TRBV15	TRBJ1-5	CATSRDGEATRSLSNQPQHF
many	TRBV24-1	TRBJ1-5	CATQGRFNQPQHF
many	TRBV15	TRBJ1-2	CATSSAGRGGYTF
many	TRBV5-1	TRBJ2-5	CASSPGQGARETQYF
few	TRBV5-1	TRBJ2-7	CASSLPGQGGEQYF
few	TRBV11-2	TRBJ1-5	CASSLQGRHNQPQHF
many	TRBV7-8	TRBJ2-7	CASSLEGDSFIYEQYF
many	TRBV30	TRBJ1-2	CAWSGSNRGRNGYTF